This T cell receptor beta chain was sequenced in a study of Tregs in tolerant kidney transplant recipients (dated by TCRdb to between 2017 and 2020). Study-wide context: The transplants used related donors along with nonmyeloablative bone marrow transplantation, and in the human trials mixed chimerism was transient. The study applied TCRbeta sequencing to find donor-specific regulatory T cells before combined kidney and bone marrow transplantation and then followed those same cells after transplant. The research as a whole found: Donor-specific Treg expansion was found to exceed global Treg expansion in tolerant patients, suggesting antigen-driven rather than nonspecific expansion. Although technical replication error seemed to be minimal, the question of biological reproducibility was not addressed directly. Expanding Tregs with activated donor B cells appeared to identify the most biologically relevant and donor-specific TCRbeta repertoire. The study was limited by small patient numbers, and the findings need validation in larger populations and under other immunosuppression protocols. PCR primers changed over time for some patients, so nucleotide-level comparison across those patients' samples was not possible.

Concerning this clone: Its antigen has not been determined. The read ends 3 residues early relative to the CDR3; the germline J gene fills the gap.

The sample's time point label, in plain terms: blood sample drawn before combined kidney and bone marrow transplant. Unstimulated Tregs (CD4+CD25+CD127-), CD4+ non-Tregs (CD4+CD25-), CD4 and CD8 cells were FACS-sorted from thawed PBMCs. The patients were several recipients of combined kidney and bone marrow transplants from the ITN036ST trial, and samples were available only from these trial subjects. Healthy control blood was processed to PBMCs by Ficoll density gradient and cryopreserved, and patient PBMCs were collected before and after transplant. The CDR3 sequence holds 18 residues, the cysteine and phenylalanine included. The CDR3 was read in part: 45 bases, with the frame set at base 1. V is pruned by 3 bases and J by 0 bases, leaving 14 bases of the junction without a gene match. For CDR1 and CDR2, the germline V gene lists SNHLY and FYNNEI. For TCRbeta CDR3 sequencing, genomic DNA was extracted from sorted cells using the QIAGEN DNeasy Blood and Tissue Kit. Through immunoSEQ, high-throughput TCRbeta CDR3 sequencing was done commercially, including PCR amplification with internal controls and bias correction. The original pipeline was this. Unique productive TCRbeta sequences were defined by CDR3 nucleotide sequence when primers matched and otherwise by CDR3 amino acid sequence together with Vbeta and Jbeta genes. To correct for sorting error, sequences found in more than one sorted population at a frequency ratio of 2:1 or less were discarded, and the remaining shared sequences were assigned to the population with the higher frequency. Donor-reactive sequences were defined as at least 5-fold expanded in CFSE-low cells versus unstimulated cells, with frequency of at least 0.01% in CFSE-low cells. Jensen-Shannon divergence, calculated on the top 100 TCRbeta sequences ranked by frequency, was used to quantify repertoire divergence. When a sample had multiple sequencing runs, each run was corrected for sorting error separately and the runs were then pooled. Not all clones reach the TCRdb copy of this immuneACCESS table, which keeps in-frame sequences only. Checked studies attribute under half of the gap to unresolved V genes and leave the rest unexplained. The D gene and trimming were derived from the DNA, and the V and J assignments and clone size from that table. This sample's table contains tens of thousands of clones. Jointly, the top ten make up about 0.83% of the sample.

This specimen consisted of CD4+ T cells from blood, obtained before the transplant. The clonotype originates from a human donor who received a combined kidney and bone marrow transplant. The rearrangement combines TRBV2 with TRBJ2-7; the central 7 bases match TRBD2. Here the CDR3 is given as CASSEGLIRLADSYEQYF. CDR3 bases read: TGTGCCAGCAGTGAGGGGCTTATTAGGCTAGCGGACTCCTACGAG.